The 22 T cell receptor beta chains given below trace back to one sample, sequenced in a study of T cell repertoires in cytomegalovirus infection. One entry per CDR3 protein results from TCRdb running MiXCR on the reads. Seen here are about 180,000 distinct CDR3 sequences, 15% to 20% observed once, and the top ten hold about 23%. Sequenced input: CD8+ T cells from PBMCs. The receptor set was obtained from a human donor in good health (CMV status not recorded). Some clones in this sample may be carry-over from other donors' samples.

The chain carries TRBV28 and TRBJ1-5, with D possibly being TRBD1 (5 bases). Trimming stripped 3 bases from V and 5 bases from J, with 11 bases between. CDR3 length equals 14 residues. Germline CDR1 and CDR2: MDHEN and SYDVKM. CDR3 bases: TGTGCCAGCAGTTTTCCCGGGGGGGATCAGCCCCAGCATTTT. Protein sequence: CASSFPGGDQPQHF.

This clonotype was detected only a few times. This rearrangement joins TRBV7-6 to TRBJ2-7; no firm D call. Looked up from germline, CDR1 is SGHVS and CDR2 is FNYEAQ. V lost 5 bases and J lost 2, with 16 bases in between. The CDR3 covers 15 residues. This chain's CDR3 is CASSPRKGSAYEQYF. CDR3 bases: TGTGCCAGCAGCCCTCGGAAAGGATCGGCCTACGAGCAGTACTTC.

This clonotype showed up just a few times. V usage is TRBV11-2 and J usage is TRBJ2-1, with unresolved D. Germline CDR1 is SGHAT and CDR2 is FQNNGV. The length of the CDR3 is 14 residues. V dropped 1 base and J dropped 6 bases, with 10 bases sitting between them. The DNA for the CDR3 is TGTGCCAGCAGCTTAGGGCTAGAAATCAATGAGCAGTTCTTC. This gives the protein CASSLGLEINEQFF.

This clonotype has only a few counts. The chain joins TRBV6-2 or TRBV6-3 to TRBJ1-1, with TRBD1 as a possible D gene (5 bases). This CDR3 region has 14 residues. CDR1 and CDR2 (germline): MNHEY, SVGEGT. Trimming stripped 5 bases from V and 1 base from J, with 11 bases between. The CDR3 loop is CASSIRGENTEAFF. As DNA, the CDR3 is TGTGCCAGCAGTATCCGAGGGGAGAACACTGAAGCTTTCTTT.

The chain is built from TRBV10-3 and TRBJ2-2; tentatively, D is TRBD1 or TRBD2 (5 bases each). The CDR3 extends over 16 amino acids. Germline values: CDR1 ENHRY, CDR2 SYGVKD. V gave up 10 bases and J gave up 2 bases, with 20 bases separating them. The CDR3 protein is CASISTGTGNTGELFF. CDR3 sequence (DNA): TGTGCCAGCATTTCTACCGGGACGGGAAACACCGGGGAGCTGTTTTTT.

This clonotype was seen only a few times. The chain couples TRBV6-1 to TRBJ1-1; no reliable D call. CDR3 size: 15 residues. Deletions cut 5 bases from V and 0 bases from J, with 13 bases between. CDR1 is MNHNS and CDR2 is SASEGT in the germline V gene. CDR3 DNA sequence: TGTGCCAGCAGTTACGCGGACGGCCTGAACACTGAAGCTTTCTTT. It is translated as CASSYADGLNTEAFF.

The sample holds a few counts of this clonotype. The chain employs TRBV18 and TRBJ2-1; 11 nucleotides match TRBD2. From germline, CDR1 is KGHSH and CDR2 LQKENI. This CDR3 comprises 17 residues. Trimming cost V 2 bases and J 8 bases; bases outside gene matches: 11. DNA for the CDR3: TGTGCCAGCTCACCAGTTACTAGCGGGGGTCACAGGGATGAGCAGTTCTTC. It translates to CASSPVTSGGHRDEQFF.

V usage is TRBV7-9 and J usage is TRBJ2-5; 10 bases are a match to TRBD2. The length of the CDR3 is 15 residues. The germline gives CDR1 SEHNR, CDR2 FQNEAQ (reference sequence). V shed 5 bases and J 2 bases; nucleotides not matched to a gene: 5. CDR3: CASSPPAGGQETQYF. CDR3 nucleotides: TGTGCCAGCAGCCCTCCAGCGGGGGGGCAAGAGACCCAGTACTTC.

This clonotype turned up a few times. The chain employs TRBV7-6 and TRBJ1-1; D unclear. Germline V gene data show CDR1 as SGHVS and CDR2 as FNYEAQ. CDR3 size: 15 residues. The ends were cut back, 1 base at V and 1 base at J, with 10 bases in the middle. In DNA form, the CDR3 reads TGTGCCAGCAGCTTAGGGACGTCGAGGAACACTGAAGCTTTCTTT. This gives the protein CASSLGTSRNTEAFF.

The V call is TRBV12-3 or TRBV12-4, the J call TRBJ2-3, with 9 bases lining up with TRBD2. The V segment lost 7 bases and the J segment 2 bases; nucleotides outside the gene matches: 7. The CDR3 covers 15 residues. The CDR3 bases are TGTGCCAGCAAGGCTAGCGGGGCTTTCACAGATACGCAGTATTTT. Its translation: CASKASGAFTDTQYF.

The chain is built from TRBV10-2 and TRBJ2-3, with 9 bases matching TRBD2. CDR1 is WSHSY and CDR2 is SAAADI in the germline V gene. V trimming: 5 bases; J trimming: 4 bases; junction bases outside the gene matches: 4. The CDR3 is 14 amino acids. This chain's CDR3 is CASSLAGVADTQYF. The CDR3 coding sequence is TGCGCCAGCAGTTTAGCGGGGGTAGCAGATACGCAGTATTTT.

This clonotype was counted ten times or more. The rearrangement joins TRBV7-9 to TRBJ1-2; 8 bases are a match to TRBD1. The V and J ends lost 4 bases and 6 bases, in that order; junction bases with no gene match: 13. The germline CDR1 and CDR2 sequences are SEHNR and FQNEAQ (reference sequence). The CDR3 length is 16 residues. DNA of the CDR3: TGTGCCAGCAGCTCCGCGTATAGGGACAGGACAGATGGCTACACCTTC. Translated: CASSSAYRDRTDGYTF.

V is TRBV6-1 and J is TRBJ1-5; D gene ambiguous. The ends were cut back, 2 bases at V and 0 bases at J, with 8 bases in the middle. Germline V gene data show CDR1 as MNHNS and CDR2 as SASEGT. This CDR3 comprises 15 residues. The DNA for the CDR3 is TGTGCCAGCAGTGAATCGGAGTATAGCAATCAGCCCCAGCATTTT. This gives the protein CASSESEYSNQPQHF.

This clonotype appeared a few times. The genes are TRBV5-5 and TRBJ2-7; D gene uncertain. Trimming pared 3 bases from V and 0 bases from J, leaving 7 bases between. Germline CDR1 and CDR2: SGHKS and YYEKEE (reference sequence). The CDR3 extends over 13 amino acids. The chain's CDR3 is CASSSASSYEQYF. For the CDR3, the DNA is TGTGCCAGCAGCTCAGCCAGCTCCTACGAGCAGTACTTC. Together with reference TRBV5-5 and TRBJ2-7, the CDR3 gives the full variable domain: DAGVTQSPTHLIKTRGQQVTLRCSPISGHKSVSWYQQVLGQGPQFIFQYYEKEERGRGNFPDRFSARQFPNYSSELNVNALLLGDSALYLCASSSASSYEQYFGPGTRLTVT.

The chain carries TRBV6-1 and TRBJ2-7; D tentatively fits TRBD1 or TRBD2 (5 bases each). This CDR3 spans 15 amino acids. Germline V lookup: CDR1 MNHNS, CDR2 SASEGT. Trimming took off 4 bases at V and 0 bases at J, with 13 bases between the two ends. The CDR3 DNA reads as TGTGCCAGCAGTGGGGTGGGGGTTAGCTCCTACGAGCAGTACTTC. It yields the protein CASSGVGVSSYEQYF.

This clonotype has a handful of counts. This chain uses TRBV28 with TRBJ2-7; 7 bases line up with TRBD1. The junction had 10 bases not matched to a gene; V was cut back by 9 bases and J by 2 bases. Germline V gene data show CDR1 as MDHEN and CDR2 as SYDVKM. The CDR3 has 14 residues. This CDR3 reads CASTTTGRPYEQYF. The CDR3 DNA follows: TGTGCCAGTACGACGACAGGGAGACCCTACGAGCAGTACTTC.

V is TRBV6-2 or TRBV6-3 and J is TRBJ2-7; 8 bases agree with TRBD2. Germline loops: CDR1 MNHEY, CDR2 SVGEGT. CDR3 size: 16 residues. V shed 7 bases, J shed 2 bases, and the junction held 13 bases outside the gene matches. The CDR3 DNA is TGTGCCAGCACTCCGACAAAGCGGGGGACCACCTACGAGCAGTACTTC. Protein: CASTPTKRGTTYEQYF.

The rearrangement links TRBV28 to TRBJ2-7, with D hard to call. The CDR3 runs to 11 residues. The V end was cut by 3 bases, the J end by 3 bases, with 3 bases between. Germline V gene lookup returns CDR1 MDHEN and CDR2 SYDVKM. CDR3 nucleotide sequence: TGTGCCAGCAGTTTGGTCTACGAGCAGTACTTC. Its translation: CASSLVYEQYF.

This clonotype showed up many times. The V gene is TRBV7-6, the J gene TRBJ2-1, with D perhaps TRBD1 (5 bases). The CDR3 spans 17 residues. The germline V gene has CDR1 SGHVS and CDR2 FNYEAQ. Trimming shortened V by 1 base and J by 4 bases, and 17 bases separated the two germline ends. Here the CDR3 DNA reads TGTGCCAGCAGCTTAGATGCTGGGCAGGGAAAATACAATGAGCAGTTCTTC. This sequence encodes CASSLDAGQGKYNEQFF.

The J gene is TRBJ2-7, the V gene TRBV14, with TRBD1 identical over 9 bases. V trimming: 1 base; J trimming: 5 bases; junction bases outside the gene matches: 6. There are 15 residues in the CDR3. Per the germline V gene, CDR1 is SGHDN and CDR2 is FVKESK. The CDR3, as DNA: TGTGCCAGCAGCCAAGGGACAGGGGAGATCGACGAGCAGTACTTC. It specifies CASSQGTGEIDEQYF.

This clonotype was picked up many times. J is TRBJ2-7 and V is TRBV7-2; a weak D match, TRBD2 (6 bases). The V gene's germline CDR1 is SGHTA and CDR2 FQGNSA. There are 17 residues in the CDR3. V lost 5 bases, J lost 3 bases, and 23 bases lay in between. The CDR3 spells CASSLHGIAEAYYEQYF. The DNA of the CDR3 is TGTGCCAGCAGCCTGCATGGCATAGCGGAGGCCTACTACGAGCAGTACTTC.

The chain is built from TRBV11-2 and TRBJ2-1; D possibly corresponds to TRBD2 (5 bases). There are 15 residues in the CDR3. Germline V CDR1 and CDR2: SGHAT, FQNNGV. V shed 1 base and J shed 5 bases, with 12 bases lying between them. The CDR3 loop reads CASSLAFEGHNEQFF. The CDR3 bases are TGTGCCAGCAGCTTAGCATTCGAGGGCCACAATGAGCAGTTCTTC. The whole variable domain, remainder taken from reference TRBV11-2 and TRBJ2-1, is EAGVAQSPRYKIIEKRQSVAFWCNPISGHATLYWYQQILGQGPKLLIQFQNNGVVDDSQLPKDRFSAERLKGVDSTLKIQPAKLEDSAVYLCASSLAFEGHNEQFFGPGTRLTVL.